This TCR beta chain came from a study of OX40 agonist ivuxolimab in advanced cancers. The CDR3 is 13 residues long. In germline, CDR1 is MNHNY, CDR2 SVGAGI (reference sequence). J was trimmed by 6 bases and V by 6 bases; bases with no gene match: 4. A remark on this clone: Its antigen is not known.

Study observations and caveats: Some patients without response likewise showed low normalized clonal expansion.

Here immunoSEQ multiplex PCR was the method, and the copy in TCRdb shows in-frame clones only, minus some. The sample has approximately 76,000 clones, 70% to 90% seen once. The sequence was collected from an adult with an advanced solid tumor such as melanoma, head and neck, liver or kidney cancer. Sequencing used CD4+ or CD8+ T cells sorted from blood, obtained in a trial of the OX40 agonist ivuxolimab. V usage is TRBV6-6 and J usage is TRBJ1-2; 10 bases line up with TRBD1. CDR3 protein: CASRPDRGNGYTF. CDR3 DNA sequence: TGTGCCAGCAGACCGGACAGGGGGAATGGCTACACCTTC.